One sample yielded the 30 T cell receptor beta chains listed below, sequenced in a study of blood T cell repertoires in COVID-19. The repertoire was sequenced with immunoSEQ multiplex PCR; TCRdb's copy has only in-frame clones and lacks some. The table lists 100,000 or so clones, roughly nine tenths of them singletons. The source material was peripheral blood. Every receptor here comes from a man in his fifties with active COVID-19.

CDR3: CASSPSGENSPLHF. The CDR3 DNA reads TGTGCCAGCAGTCCTTCAGGGGAGAATTCACCCCTCCACTTT. This rearrangement joins TRBV28 to TRBJ1-6; a weak D match, TRBD1 (6 bases). V was trimmed by 5 bases and J by 7 bases, leaving 12 bases between them. This CDR3 has 14 residues. Germline assignment: CDR1 MDHEN and CDR2 SYDVKM.

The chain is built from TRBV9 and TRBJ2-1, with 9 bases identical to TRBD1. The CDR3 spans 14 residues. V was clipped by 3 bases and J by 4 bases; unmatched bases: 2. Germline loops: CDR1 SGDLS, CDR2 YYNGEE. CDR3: CASSAGTGYNEQFF. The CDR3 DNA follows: TGTGCCAGCAGCGCCGGGACAGGGTACAATGAGCAGTTCTTC.

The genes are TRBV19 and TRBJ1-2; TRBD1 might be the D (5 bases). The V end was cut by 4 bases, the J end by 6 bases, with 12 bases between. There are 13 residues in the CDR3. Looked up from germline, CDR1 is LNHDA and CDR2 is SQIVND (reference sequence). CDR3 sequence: CASSTQSRDGYTF. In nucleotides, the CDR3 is TGTGCCAGTAGTACCCAATCCAGGGATGGCTACACCTTC.

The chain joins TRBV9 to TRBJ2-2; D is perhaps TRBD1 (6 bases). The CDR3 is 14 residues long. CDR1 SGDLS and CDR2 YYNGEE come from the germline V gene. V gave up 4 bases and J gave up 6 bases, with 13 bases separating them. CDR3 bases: TGTGCCAGCAGCCACCGGTCAGGGGCCGGGGAGCTGTTTTTT. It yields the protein CASSHRSGAGELFF. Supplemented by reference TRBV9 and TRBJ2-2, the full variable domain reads DSGVTQTPKHLITATGQRVTLRCSPRSGDLSVYWYQQSLDQGLQFLIQYYNGEERAKGNILERFSAQQFPDLHSELNLSSLELGDSALYFCASSHRSGAGELFFGEGSRLTVL.

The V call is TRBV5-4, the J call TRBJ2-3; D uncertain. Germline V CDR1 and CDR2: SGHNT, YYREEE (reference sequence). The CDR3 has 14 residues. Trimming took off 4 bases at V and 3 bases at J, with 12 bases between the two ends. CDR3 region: CASSQGSGTDTQYF. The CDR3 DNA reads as TGTGCCAGCAGCCAAGGATCGGGTACAGATACGCAGTATTTT.

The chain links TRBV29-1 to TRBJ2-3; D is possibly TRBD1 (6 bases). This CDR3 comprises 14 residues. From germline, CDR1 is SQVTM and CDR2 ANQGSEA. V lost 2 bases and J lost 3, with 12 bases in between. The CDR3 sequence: CSVEPGQRTDTQYF. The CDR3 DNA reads TGCAGCGTTGAACCGGGACAACGGACAGATACGCAGTATTTT.

The CDR3 nucleotides are TGTGCCAGCAGCCCAGGACTAGGACCTTACGATGAGCAGTTCTTC. Protein product: CASSPGLGPYDEQFF. The genes are TRBV3-1 (or the pseudogene TRBV3-2) and TRBJ2-1, with 7 nucleotides matching TRBD2. Trimming at V came to 4 bases and at J to 8 bases, leaving 11 bases not matched to a gene. CDR1 is LGHDT and CDR2 is YNNKEL in the germline V gene (reference sequence). The CDR3 covers 15 residues.

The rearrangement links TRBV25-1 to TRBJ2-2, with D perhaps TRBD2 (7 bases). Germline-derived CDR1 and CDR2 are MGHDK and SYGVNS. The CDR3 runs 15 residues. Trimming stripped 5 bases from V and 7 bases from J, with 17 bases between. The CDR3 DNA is TGTGCCAGCAGTACCGCGGGGGCCCCTGGCGGGGAGCTGTTTTTT. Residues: CASSTAGAPGGELFF.

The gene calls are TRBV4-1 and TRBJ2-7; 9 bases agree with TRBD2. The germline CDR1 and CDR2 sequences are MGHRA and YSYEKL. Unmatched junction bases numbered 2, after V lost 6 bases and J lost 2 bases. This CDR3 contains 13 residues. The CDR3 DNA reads TGCGCCAGCAGTTCTAGCGGGGCCTACGAGCAGTACTTC. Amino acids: CASSSSGAYEQYF.

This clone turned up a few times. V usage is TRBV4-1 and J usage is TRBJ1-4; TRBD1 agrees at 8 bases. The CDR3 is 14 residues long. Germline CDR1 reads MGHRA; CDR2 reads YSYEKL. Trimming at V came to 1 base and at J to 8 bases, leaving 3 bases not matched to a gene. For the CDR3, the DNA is TGCGCCAGCAGCCAAGGGCAGGGGGCAGAAAAACTGTTTTTT. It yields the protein CASSQGQGAEKLFF.

CDR3 sequence reads: CATSDGLVAGNTDTQYF. The CDR3 DNA follows: TGTGCCACCAGTGATGGTTTGGTAGCGGGAAACACAGATACGCAGTATTTT. The rearrangement links TRBV24-1 to TRBJ2-3; TRBD2 aligns across 8 bases. V was pared by 3 bases and J by 2 bases, with 9 bases of the junction left unmatched. Germline assignment: CDR1 KGHDR and CDR2 SFDVKD. The CDR3 runs to 17 residues.

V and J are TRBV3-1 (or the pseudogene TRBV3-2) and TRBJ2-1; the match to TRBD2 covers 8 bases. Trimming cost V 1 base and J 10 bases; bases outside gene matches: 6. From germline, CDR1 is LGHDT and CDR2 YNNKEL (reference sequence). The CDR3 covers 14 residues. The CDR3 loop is CASSQGSGRGEQFF. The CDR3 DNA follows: TGTGCCAGCAGCCAAGGCTCCGGGAGGGGGGAGCAGTTCTTC.

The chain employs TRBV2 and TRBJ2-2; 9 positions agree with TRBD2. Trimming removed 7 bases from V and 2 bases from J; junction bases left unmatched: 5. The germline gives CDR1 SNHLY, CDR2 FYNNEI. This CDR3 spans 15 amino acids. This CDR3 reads CASTPGLANTGELFF. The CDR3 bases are TGTGCCAGCACCCCGGGACTAGCAAACACCGGGGAGCTGTTTTTT.

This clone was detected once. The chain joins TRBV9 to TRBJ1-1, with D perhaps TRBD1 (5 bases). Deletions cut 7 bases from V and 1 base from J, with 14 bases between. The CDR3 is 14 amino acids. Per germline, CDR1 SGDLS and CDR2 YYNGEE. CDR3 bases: TGTGCCAGCGGGGGAGCGGGCACGAACACTGAAGCTTTCTTT. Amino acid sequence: CASGGAGTNTEAFF.

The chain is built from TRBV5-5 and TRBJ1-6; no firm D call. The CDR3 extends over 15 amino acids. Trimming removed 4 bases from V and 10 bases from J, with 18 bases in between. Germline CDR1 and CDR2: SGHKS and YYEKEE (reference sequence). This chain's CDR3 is CASSRTRELLSPLHF. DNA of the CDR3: TGTGCCAGCAGCCGGACTCGGGAGTTACTCTCACCCCTCCACTTT.

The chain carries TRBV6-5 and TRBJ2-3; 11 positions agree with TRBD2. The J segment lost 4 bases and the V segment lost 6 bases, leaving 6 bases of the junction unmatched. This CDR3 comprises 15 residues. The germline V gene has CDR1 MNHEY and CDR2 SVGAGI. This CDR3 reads CASRISGRAPDTQYF. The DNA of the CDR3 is TGTGCCAGCAGAATTAGCGGGAGGGCCCCAGATACGCAGTATTTT.

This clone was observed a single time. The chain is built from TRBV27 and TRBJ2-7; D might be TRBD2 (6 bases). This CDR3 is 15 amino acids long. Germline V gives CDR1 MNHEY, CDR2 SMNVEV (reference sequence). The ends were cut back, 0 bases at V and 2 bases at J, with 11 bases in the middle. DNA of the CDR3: TGTGCCAGCAGTTTATCCGGGACTGGAACCTACGAGCAGTACGTC. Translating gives CASSLSGTGTYEQYV.

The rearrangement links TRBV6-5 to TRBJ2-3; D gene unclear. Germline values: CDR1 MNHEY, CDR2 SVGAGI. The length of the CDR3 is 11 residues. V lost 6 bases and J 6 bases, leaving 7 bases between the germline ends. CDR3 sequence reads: CASSRLDTQYF. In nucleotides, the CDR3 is TGTGCCAGCAGCCGACTTGATACGCAGTATTTT.

CDR3 region: CASSIVPAGAQETQYF. The CDR3, as DNA: TGTGCCAGTAGTATAGTTCCAGCGGGAGCCCAAGAGACCCAGTACTTC. The J gene is TRBJ2-5, the V gene TRBV19, with 8 bases fitting TRBD2. The CDR3 is made up of 16 amino acids. The J segment lost 1 base and the V segment lost 1 base, leaving 5 bases of the junction unmatched. The germline gives CDR1 LNHDA, CDR2 SQIVND (reference sequence). Together with reference TRBV19 and TRBJ2-5, the CDR3 gives the full variable domain: DGGITQSPKYLFRKEGQNVTLSCEQNLNHDAMYWYRQDPGQGLRLIYYSQIVNDFQKGDIAEGYSVSREKKESFPLTVTSAQKNPTAFYLCASSIVPAGAQETQYFGPGTRLLVL.

CDR3 protein: CASSAGLTSPNNEQFF. DNA of the CDR3: TGTGCCAGTAGTGCGGGACTCACGTCTCCCAACAATGAGCAGTTCTTC. The chain couples TRBV19 to TRBJ2-1, with a weak D call TRBD2 (6 bases). The V and J ends lost 5 bases and 5 bases respectively, with 19 bases between them. The germline V gene encodes CDR1 LNHDA and CDR2 SQIVND (reference sequence). The CDR3 consists of 16 residues.

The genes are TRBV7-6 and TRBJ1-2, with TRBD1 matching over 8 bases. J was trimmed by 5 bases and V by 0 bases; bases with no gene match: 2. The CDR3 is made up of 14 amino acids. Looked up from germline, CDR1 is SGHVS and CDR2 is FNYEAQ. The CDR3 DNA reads TGTGCCAGCAGCTTAGCTGACAGGGGATATGGCTACACCTTC. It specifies CASSLADRGYGYTF.

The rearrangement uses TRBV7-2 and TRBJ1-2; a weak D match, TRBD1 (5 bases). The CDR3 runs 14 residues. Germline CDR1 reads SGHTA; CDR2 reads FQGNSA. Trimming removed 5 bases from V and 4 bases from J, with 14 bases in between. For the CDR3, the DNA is TGTGCCAGCAGCCCGGGGGGGGTGAGCTATGGCTACACCTTC. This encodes CASSPGGVSYGYTF.

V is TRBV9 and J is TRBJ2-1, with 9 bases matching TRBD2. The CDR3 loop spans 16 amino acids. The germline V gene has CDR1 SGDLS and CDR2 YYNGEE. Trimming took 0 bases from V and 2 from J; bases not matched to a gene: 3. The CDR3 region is CASSVVASGTYNEQFF. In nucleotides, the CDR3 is TGTGCCAGCAGCGTAGTGGCTAGCGGGACCTACAATGAGCAGTTCTTC.

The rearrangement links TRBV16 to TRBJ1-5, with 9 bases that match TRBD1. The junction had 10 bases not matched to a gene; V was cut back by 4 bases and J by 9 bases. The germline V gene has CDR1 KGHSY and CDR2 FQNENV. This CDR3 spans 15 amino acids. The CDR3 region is CASSPGQGLRGPQHF. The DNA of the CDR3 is TGTGCCAGCAGCCCGGGACAGGGCCTCCGGGGGCCCCAGCATTTT.

The CDR3 spells CASSPSGGHDTGELFF. The CDR3 region has the DNA TGTGCCAGCAGCCCGAGCGGGGGGCACGACACCGGGGAGCTGTTTTTT. The chain combines TRBV9 with TRBJ2-2, with 9 bases that match TRBD2. The CDR3 has 16 amino acids. The germline CDR1 and CDR2 sequences are SGDLS and YYNGEE. The V gene end was trimmed by 4 bases and the J gene end by 3 bases; junction bases not matched to a gene: 7.

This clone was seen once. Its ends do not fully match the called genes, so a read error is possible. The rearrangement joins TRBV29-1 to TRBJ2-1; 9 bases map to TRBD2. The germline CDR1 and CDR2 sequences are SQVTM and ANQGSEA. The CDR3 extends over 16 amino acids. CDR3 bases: TGCAGCGTTGAAAGGGGACTAGCATCTTCGTACAGTGAGCAGTTCTTC. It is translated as CSVERGLASSYSEQFF.

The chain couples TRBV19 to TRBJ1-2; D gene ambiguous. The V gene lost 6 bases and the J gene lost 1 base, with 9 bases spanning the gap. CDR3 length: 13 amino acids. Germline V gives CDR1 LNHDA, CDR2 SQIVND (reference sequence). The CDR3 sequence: CASRKAINYGYTF. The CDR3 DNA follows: TGTGCCAGTAGGAAAGCAATTAACTATGGCTACACCTTC.

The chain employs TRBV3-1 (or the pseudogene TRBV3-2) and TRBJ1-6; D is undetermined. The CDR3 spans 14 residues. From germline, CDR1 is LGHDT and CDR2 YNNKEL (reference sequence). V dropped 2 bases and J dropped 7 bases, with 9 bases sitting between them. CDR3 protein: CASSQRTGNSPLHF. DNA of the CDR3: TGTGCCAGCAGCCAAAGGACGGGGAATTCACCCCTCCACTTT.

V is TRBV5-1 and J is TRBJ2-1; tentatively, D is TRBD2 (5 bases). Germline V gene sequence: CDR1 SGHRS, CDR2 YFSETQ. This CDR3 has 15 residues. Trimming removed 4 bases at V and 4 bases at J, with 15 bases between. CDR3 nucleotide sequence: TGCGCCAGCAGCCGGAGGATCGACAATTACAATGAGCAGTTCTTC. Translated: CASSRRIDNYNEQFF.

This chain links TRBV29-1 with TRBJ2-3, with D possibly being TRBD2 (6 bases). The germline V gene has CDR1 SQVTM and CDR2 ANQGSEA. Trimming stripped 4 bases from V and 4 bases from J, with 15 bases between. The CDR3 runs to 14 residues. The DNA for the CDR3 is TGCAGCGTTGTGGCAGGGAGGTCGCCAGATACGCAGTATTTT. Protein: CSVVAGRSPDTQYF.